The 2 T cell receptor beta chains below come from one sample, sequenced in a study of blood T cell repertoires in COVID-19. The protocol was immunoSEQ multiplex PCR, while the TCRdb copy is restricted to in-frame clones and leaves out a portion. Counted here are 250,000 to 400,000 clones, 70% to 90% occurring once; the ten biggest clones make up 1.5% to 2%. The sequenced sample was peripheral blood. These receptors all stem from a woman aged 25 to 39 with COVID-19, enrolled during active disease.

The chain uses TRBV14 and TRBJ2-3; D remains ambiguous. The CDR3 is 13 residues long. Germline values: CDR1 SGHDN, CDR2 FVKESK. The V end was cut by 6 bases, the J end by 1 base, with 8 bases between. For the CDR3, the DNA is TGTGCCAGCAGTCGACTCGGCACAGATACGCAGTATTTT. As protein: CASSRLGTDTQYF.

This chain connects TRBV11-2 to TRBJ2-6; 7 bases match TRBD1. This CDR3 is 16 amino acids long. Germline loops: CDR1 SGHAT, CDR2 FQNNGV. J lost 2 bases, V lost 4 bases, and 5 bases had no gene match. CDR3 in amino acids: CASSSTGRAGANVLTF. In nucleotides, the CDR3 is TGTGCCAGCAGCTCGACAGGGAGAGCTGGGGCCAACGTCCTGACTTTC.